This T cell receptor (beta chain) was found in a study of Graves' ophthalmopathy and Graves' hyperthyroidism. Moderate-to-severe activity, CAS ≥3, NOSPECS ≥4 and duration under 3 months were recorded for donors with ophthalmopathy. The diagnosis was founded upon clinical symptoms, serum thyroxine, TRAb, thyroid ultrasound and orbital computed tomography. CDR3 regions of TCR beta were amplified from RNA transcripts. HTBI primers primed a first-round RT-PCR, and a second-round multiplex PCR followed. TCRdb ran MiXCR on the multiplex PCR reads and lists one entry per CDR3 protein. Seen here are some 750,000 distinct CDR3 sequences, roughly two fifths observed once, and the top ten hold approximately 43%. Germline CDR1 is SQVTM and CDR2 is ANQGSEA. After removal of 6 bases from V and 6 bases from J, the junction contained 7 bases not matched to a gene. This CDR3 is 12 amino acids long.

This receptor was taken from an adult man with Graves' ophthalmopathy. The sample taken for sequencing was peripheral blood. This chain uses TRBV29-1 with TRBJ1-2, with 7 bases fitting TRBD1. The CDR3 loop reads CSVEKTGNGYTF. CDR3 coding DNA: TGCAGCGTAGAAAAGACAGGGAATGGCTACACCTTC.